Listed here is a single T cell receptor beta chain. The antigen it recognizes is unknown. The input lacks base qualities; no much larger clone sits a single base away. Sequences SGDLS (CDR1) and YYNGEE (CDR2) are obtained from the germline V gene. V lost 3 bases and J lost 0 bases, and the count of bases not matched to a germline gene is 17. Including the terminal cysteine and phenylalanine, the CDR3 comprises 20 residues. This entry keeps only the CDR3 DNA: 60 bases, framed from base 1. The entry originates in a study of blood T cell repertoires in COVID-19 (dated by TCRdb to about 2020). Looking at the study overall: ImmuneRACE Cohort 3 recovered participants were defined by two consecutive negative NP/OP PCR tests, healthcare professional clearance, or symptom resolution. Samples from collaborators originated in the United States, Italy and Spain and spanned both the acute and convalescent phases of COVID-19. The material from the prospective study consisted of cDNA or gDNA derived from T cells, B-cell-depleted T cells, or PBMCs. Subjects who had been exposed to COVID-19, were actively infected with it, or had recovered from it provided the deeply sampled blood TCRbeta repertoires that made up the dataset. A freely available public database, intended as a resource for researchers studying the immune response to SARS-CoV-2, is where the repertoires were released. The samples were drawn from two sources: the first 160 participants of the ongoing ImmuneRACE study, and 1,000 to 1,500 subjects contributed by 6 global collaborators. Sample metadata almost always included a de-identified subject ID, COVID-19 status, age in years and sex. Where HLA class I and class II types were available, the types were taken from metadata supplied by the sample provider, not from assay-based typing.

The immunoSEQ Assay, a bias-controlled multiplex PCR, was used to amplify TCRbeta CDR3 regions from genomic DNA. As for the original processing: Nucleated cell counts per sample were estimated from amplification of reference gene primers within the assay. To quantify the absolute abundance of each unique TCRbeta CDR3 rearrangement, sequence reads were collapsed and filtered. For each sample, productive Simpson clonality was calculated as the square root of Simpson's diversity index over productive rearrangements. TCRdb's version of the immuneACCESS table is confined to in-frame rearrangements and falls short of the full clone set. An unresolved V gene accounts for under half of the shortfall where checked; the remainder is of unknown origin. The DNA gave D and trimming, while V, J and clone size come from that table. The table for this sample lists hundreds of thousands of clones; less than 90% of them were counted only once. The top ten clonotypes cover 3.1% of the sample.

Results and caveats for the whole study, not just this receptor: The amount of clinical and demographic metadata varied by source and participant and was provided uncurated.

Participants in the prospective study were aged about 18 to 95 years, lived in about two dozen United States geographic areas, and enrolled through a virtual design. Cohort assignment in the prospective study relied on participant-reported clinical history from a screening survey and a study questionnaire. Mobile phlebotomists in the prospective study collected whole blood, serum and a nasopharyngeal or oropharyngeal swab from every participant. Additional blood draws and questionnaires over a 2-month period could optionally be provided by prospective study participants. Before DNA extraction, blood samples from the prospective study were shipped at room temperature or frozen.

The chain employs TRBV9 and TRBJ1-3, with 8 junctional bases fitting TRBD1. This receptor was obtained from a woman aged 45 to 65 in a cohort exposed to, infected with or recovered from COVID-19 (not recorded which). Material for sequencing was PBMCs or T cells enriched from blood (not recorded which). DNA sequence: TGTGCCAGCAGCGACAACAGGGGGGAGGTGGGGCAGCGCTCTGGAAACACCATATATTTT. This gives the protein CASSDNRGEVGQRSGNTIYF.